The 31 T cell receptor beta chains reported below all come from one sample, sequenced in a study of cytomegalovirus exposure and HLA in healthy donors. Vbeta (60) and Jbeta (13) primers were used in the PCR. The method was immunoSEQ multiplex PCR; TCRdb's version includes in-frame clones alone and lacks a portion of them. The data contain about 130,000 clones, 70% to 80% of them singletons. Sequencing was carried out using PBMCs. These receptors were taken from a man aged 25-45 years in good health and CMV-seronegative.

This chain uses TRBV27 with TRBJ1-4, with 9 nucleotides matching TRBD1. The CDR3 has 14 residues. Germline V gives CDR1 MNHEY, CDR2 SMNVEV (reference sequence). V lost 8 bases and J lost 5; bases outside the gene matches: 6. The CDR3 region is CASGTTGGNEKLFF. The CDR3 DNA reads as TGTGCCAGCGGAACTACAGGGGGCAATGAAAAACTGTTTTTT.

The genes are TRBV27 and TRBJ2-1; 7 bases line up with TRBD1. The CDR3 consists of 12 residues. The germline gives CDR1 MNHEY, CDR2 SMNVEV (reference sequence). J lost 6 bases, V lost 6 bases, and 2 bases had no gene match. The CDR3 bases are TGTGCCAGCAGGCCAGGGGGCAATGAGCAGTTCTTC. Encoded protein: CASRPGGNEQFF.

The gene calls are TRBV6-6 and TRBJ1-1; 8 bases are shared with TRBD1. Looked up from germline, CDR1 is MNHNY and CDR2 is SVGAGI (reference sequence). The CDR3 extends over 14 amino acids. J was trimmed by 0 bases and V by 6 bases; bases with no gene match: 3. The CDR3 nucleotides read TGTGCCAGCAGCCGGACAGGGCTGAACACTGAAGCTTTCTTT. Protein product: CASSRTGLNTEAFF.

CDR3 sequence reads: CASSGLNDKDYGYTF. CDR3 nucleotide sequence: TGTGCCAGCTCGGGATTAAATGATAAAGACTATGGCTACACCTTC. The V call is TRBV9, the J call TRBJ1-2, with D unclear. V was shortened by 7 bases and J by 3 bases, with 19 bases between the two germline ends. This CDR3 has 15 amino acids. From germline, CDR1 is SGDLS and CDR2 YYNGEE.

This sequence joins TRBV7-9 and TRBJ2-5; 7 positions agree with TRBD1. This CDR3 is 15 amino acids long. Germline trimming cut 3 bases from V and 1 base from J; bases unmatched to any gene: 5. Germline V lookup: CDR1 SEHNR, CDR2 FQNEAQ (reference sequence). The CDR3 region has the DNA TGTGCCAGCAGCTTGGGCAGGGGGTTCCAAGAGACCCAGTACTTC. The encoded protein is CASSLGRGFQETQYF.

The chain carries TRBV28 and TRBJ2-7; the match to TRBD2 covers 8 bases. The CDR3 runs 12 residues. Trimming took 10 bases from V and 6 from J; bases not matched to a gene: 8. Germline V CDR1 and CDR2: MDHEN, SYDVKM. CDR3 nucleotides: TGTGCCACCTATCTAGCGGGCCTCGAGCAGTACTTC. It encodes CATYLAGLEQYF.

The chain recombines TRBV6-5 with TRBJ1-2, with 9 nucleotides matching TRBD1. The V and J ends lost 6 bases and 4 bases, in that order; junction bases with no gene match: 6. This CDR3 comprises 14 residues. Looked up from germline, CDR1 is MNHEY and CDR2 is SVGAGI. The CDR3 spells CASRIQGAAYGYTF. The CDR3 nucleotides read TGTGCCAGCAGAATACAGGGGGCGGCCTATGGCTACACCTTC.

This clone was detected a few times. The rearrangement uses TRBV5-1 and TRBJ2-5, with D unresolved. Looked up from germline, CDR1 is SGHRS and CDR2 is YFSETQ. This CDR3 comprises 14 residues. The V end was cut by 4 bases, the J end by 1 base, with 11 bases between. The CDR3 nucleotides read TGCGCCAGCAGCACTACAACCTCCCAAGAGACCCAGTACTTC. Protein: CASSTTTSQETQYF.

The V and J genes are TRBV9 and TRBJ2-2, with a possible D match to TRBD2 (6 bases). Trimming took off 4 bases at V and 1 base at J, with 14 bases between the two ends. CDR3 length equals 16 residues. Looked up from germline, CDR1 is SGDLS and CDR2 is YYNGEE. The CDR3 DNA sequence: TGTGCCAGCAGCCCCTCCGGGACTGAGAACACCGGGGAGCTGTTTTTT. Translated: CASSPSGTENTGELFF.

The CDR3 sequence: CASSPGLAGVTGELFF. DNA of the CDR3: TGTGCCAGCAGTCCAGGACTAGCGGGAGTCACCGGGGAGCTGTTTTTT. J is TRBJ2-2 and V is TRBV9; 13 nucleotides match TRBD2. The CDR3 loop spans 16 amino acids. Germline V lookup: CDR1 SGDLS, CDR2 YYNGEE. Unmatched junction bases numbered 5, after V lost 5 bases and J lost 4 bases.

This rearrangement joins TRBV11-2 to TRBJ2-7, with D tentatively TRBD1 (6 bases). Germline CDR1 is SGHAT and CDR2 is FQNNGV. The CDR3 sequence is 14 residues long. V lost 3 bases and J lost 6, with 15 bases in between. CDR3 nucleotide sequence: TGTGCCAGCAGCTTCTCATACAGGGACGCCGAGCAGTACTTC. Its protein product is CASSFSYRDAEQYF.

This rearrangement joins TRBV12-5 to TRBJ2-5, with D tentatively TRBD2 (5 bases). Germline-derived CDR1 and CDR2 are LGHNT and FRNRAP. The CDR3 has 13 residues. Trimming cost V 5 bases and J 5 bases, with 12 bases left between them. CDR3 nucleotides: TGTGCTAGTGGTGGTACGCCGGGGGAGACCCAGTACTTC. Protein sequence: CASGGTPGETQYF.

The gene calls are TRBV5-6 and TRBJ2-7; a weak D match, TRBD2 (5 bases). V lost 3 bases to trimming and J lost 2 bases, with 12 bases between them. This CDR3 contains 14 residues. The V gene's germline CDR1 is SGHDT and CDR2 YYEEEE. CDR3 loop: CASSSTGNTYEQYF. CDR3 nucleotide sequence: TGTGCCAGCAGCTCAACCGGGAACACCTACGAGCAGTACTTC.

J is TRBJ2-2 and V is TRBV30, with D possibly matching TRBD1 (5 bases). Germline lookup yields CDR1 GTSNPN and CDR2 SVGIG (reference sequence). Trimming cost V 4 bases and J 7 bases, with 13 bases left between them. This CDR3 has 13 residues. In DNA, the CDR3 is TGTGCCTGGAAGCGACAGACGTACGGGGAGCTGTTTTTT. Translated: CAWKRQTYGELFF.

This sequence joins TRBV27 and TRBJ1-1; no firm D call. The CDR3 is 14 amino acids. Germline V gene data show CDR1 as MNHEY and CDR2 as SMNVEV (reference sequence). The ends were cut back, 2 bases at V and 1 base at J, with 8 bases in the middle. CDR3 region: CASSLAGWNTEAFF. The CDR3 nucleotides are TGTGCCAGCAGTTTAGCGGGCTGGAACACTGAAGCTTTCTTT.

This chain uses TRBV10-3 with TRBJ2-5; TRBD1 matches 10 bases. V lost 6 bases and J lost 4; bases outside the gene matches: 8. This CDR3 region has 15 residues. The V gene's germline CDR1 is ENHRY and CDR2 SYGVKD. CDR3 sequence (DNA): TGTGCCATCAGCGCCCCGGGACAGGGGCGAGAGACCCAGTACTTC. It yields the protein CAISAPGQGRETQYF.

The chain uses TRBV11-2 and TRBJ1-5; TRBD1 agrees at 11 bases. CDR1 SGHAT and CDR2 FQNNGV come from the germline V gene. This CDR3 is 15 amino acids long. Trimming removed 3 bases from V and 4 bases from J; junction bases left unmatched: 2. This CDR3 is CASSFGTGGNQPQHF. The CDR3 coding sequence is TGTGCCAGCAGCTTCGGGACAGGGGGAAATCAGCCCCAGCATTTT.

This chain links TRBV7-2 with TRBJ2-1; perhaps TRBD2 as D (7 bases). The CDR3 is 13 amino acids. Per germline, CDR1 SGHTA and CDR2 FQGNSA. The V gene lost 1 base and the J gene lost 15 bases, with 16 bases spanning the gap. CDR3 amino acids: CASSLGGGQVRFF. The CDR3 nucleotides read TGTGCCAGCAGCTTAGGGGGGGGGCAGGTGCGGTTCTTC.

This rearrangement joins TRBV5-1 to TRBJ2-5; 7 positions agree with TRBD2. This CDR3 region has 16 residues. Germline V lookup: CDR1 SGHRS, CDR2 YFSETQ. J lost 1 base, V lost 0 bases, and 6 bases had no gene match. This CDR3 reads CASSLGNSGFQETQYF. The DNA for the CDR3 is TGCGCCAGCAGCTTGGGTAATAGCGGGTTCCAAGAGACCCAGTACTTC.

This clone was counted a few times. CDR3 sequence reads: CASKGVYNEQFF. CDR3 coding DNA: TGTGCCAGCAAAGGGGTCTACAATGAGCAGTTCTTC. The chain employs TRBV25-1 and TRBJ2-1, with D maybe TRBD1 (5 bases). Germline V gene data show CDR1 as MGHDK and CDR2 as SYGVNS. V was cut by 7 bases and J by 3 bases, with 7 bases left in between. This CDR3 has 12 amino acids. The complete variable domain, with remaining parts taken from reference TRBV25-1 and TRBJ2-1, reads EADIYQTPRYLVIGTGKKITLECSQTMGHDKMYWYQQDPGMELHLIHYSYGVNSTEKGDLSSESTVSRIRTEHFPLTLESARPSHTSQYLCASKGVYNEQFFGPGTRLTVL.

This chain links TRBV5-1 with TRBJ2-3; D is possibly TRBD1 (5 bases). V was trimmed by 0 bases and J by 2 bases, leaving 7 bases between them. Germline lookup yields CDR1 SGHRS and CDR2 YFSETQ. The CDR3 contains 14 residues. For the CDR3, the DNA is TGCGCCAGCAGCTTGGAGGGGCCCACAGATACGCAGTATTTT. Its translation is CASSLEGPTDTQYF.

This chain uses TRBV5-6 with TRBJ2-3; D is possibly TRBD1 (6 bases). The germline CDR1 and CDR2 sequences are SGHDT and YYEEEE. V dropped 0 bases and J dropped 6 bases, with 20 bases sitting between them. The CDR3 has 17 amino acids. The CDR3 reads CASSLGGSGVISDTQYF. DNA for the CDR3: TGTGCCAGCAGCTTGGGCGGTTCAGGGGTAATTTCGGATACGCAGTATTTT.

J is TRBJ2-2 and V is TRBV2; 8 nucleotides line up with TRBD2. CDR3 length equals 15 residues. V lost 3 bases to trimming and J lost 6 bases; unmatched junction nucleotides: 6. Germline V CDR1 and CDR2: SNHLY, FYNNEI. The CDR3, as DNA: TGTGCCAGCAGTGAGACGGGGGGGAGCTCCGGGGAGCTGTTTTTT. Its translation is CASSETGGSSGELFF.

This clone has just a few counts. This chain joins TRBV9 and TRBJ2-1; a weak D match, TRBD2 (5 bases). The CDR3 covers 14 residues. Germline values: CDR1 SGDLS, CDR2 YYNGEE. V was pared by 3 bases and J by 4 bases, with 11 bases between. The CDR3 sequence: CASSGTEGYNEQFF. The CDR3 coding sequence is TGTGCCAGCAGCGGGACTGAAGGTTACAATGAGCAGTTCTTC.

V gene TRBV9 combines with J gene TRBJ2-3, with D maybe TRBD2 (5 bases). Germline loops: CDR1 SGDLS, CDR2 YYNGEE. The V and J ends lost 0 bases and 4 bases respectively, with 15 bases between them. The CDR3 has 16 amino acids. In nucleotides, the CDR3 is TGTGCCAGCAGCGTAGGGGTGGGAGTTAGCGCAGATACGCAGTATTTT. The encoded protein is CASSVGVGVSADTQYF.

This clone was seen a few times. This rearrangement joins TRBV7-2 to TRBJ1-1; 7 bases fit TRBD1. Germline assignment: CDR1 SGHTA and CDR2 FQGNSA. This CDR3 is built from 15 residues. V dropped 5 bases and J dropped 2; count of bases not matched to a gene: 8. CDR3 DNA: TGTGCCAGCAGCCAAACTTGGACAGGAAACACTGAAGCTTTCTTT. Encoded protein: CASSQTWTGNTEAFF.

This chain connects TRBV9 to TRBJ2-1, with 10 bases that match TRBD2. V lost 0 bases, J lost 2 bases, and 8 bases stayed unmatched. This CDR3 contains 18 residues. CDR1 SGDLS and CDR2 YYNGEE come from the germline V gene. Written as DNA, the CDR3 is TGTGCCAGCAGCGTAGCCCGGGGAAGCGGGAGGGCCTACAATGAGCAGTTCTTC. Translated, it gives CASSVARGSGRAYNEQFF.

The V and J genes are TRBV6-5 and TRBJ2-7; possible D gene TRBD2, 6 bases. V was clipped by 0 bases and J by 4 bases, with 16 bases between them. This CDR3 has 16 residues. The germline gives CDR1 MNHEY, CDR2 SVGAGI. The CDR3 DNA follows: TGTGCCAGCAGTTACTCGACAGAGGGGAGGAGGTACGAGCAGTACTTC. Translation: CASSYSTEGRRYEQYF.

This chain uses TRBV5-1 with TRBJ2-2, with D maybe TRBD1 (5 bases). Germline V lookup: CDR1 SGHRS, CDR2 YFSETQ. This CDR3 is 15 amino acids long. V lost 4 bases, J lost 1 base, and 11 bases lay in between. The chain's CDR3 is CASSPYTGNTGELFF. CDR3 nucleotides: TGCGCCAGCAGCCCCTACACAGGGAACACCGGGGAGCTGTTTTTT.

The genes are TRBV18 and TRBJ1-1; 7 bases line up with TRBD1. Germline-derived CDR1 and CDR2 are KGHSH and LQKENI. The CDR3 totals 13 residues. V was clipped by 5 bases and J by 3 bases; unmatched bases: 3. This CDR3 is CASSSTGDTEAFF. In nucleotides, the CDR3 is TGTGCCAGCTCATCCACAGGGGACACTGAAGCTTTCTTT.

This chain connects TRBV7-2 to TRBJ2-1, with a weak D call TRBD2 (5 bases). Looked up from germline, CDR1 is SGHTA and CDR2 is FQGNSA. V was pared by 5 bases and J by 1 base, with 12 bases between. The CDR3 loop spans 15 amino acids. CDR3 in amino acids: CASSTKRGSYNEQFF. The CDR3 nucleotides are TGTGCCAGCAGCACAAAAAGAGGGTCCTACAATGAGCAGTTCTTC.